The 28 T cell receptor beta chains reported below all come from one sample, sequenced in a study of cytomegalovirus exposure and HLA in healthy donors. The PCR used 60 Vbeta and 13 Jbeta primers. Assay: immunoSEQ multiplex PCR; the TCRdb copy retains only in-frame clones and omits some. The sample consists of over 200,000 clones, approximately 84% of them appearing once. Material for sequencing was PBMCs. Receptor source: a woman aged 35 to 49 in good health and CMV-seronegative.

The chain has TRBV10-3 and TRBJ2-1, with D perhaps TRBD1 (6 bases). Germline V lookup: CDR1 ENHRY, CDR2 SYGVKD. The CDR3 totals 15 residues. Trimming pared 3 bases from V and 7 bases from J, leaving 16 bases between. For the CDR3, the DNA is TGTGCCATCAGTGAACAGGGCGCCTCTTTGAATGAGCAGTTCTTC. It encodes CAISEQGASLNEQFF.

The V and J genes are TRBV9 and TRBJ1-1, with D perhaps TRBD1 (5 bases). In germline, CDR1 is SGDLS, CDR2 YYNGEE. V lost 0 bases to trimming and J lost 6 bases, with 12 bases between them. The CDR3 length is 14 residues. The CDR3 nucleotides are TGTGCCAGCAGCGTAGGGTTCGGGGGAGCTGAAGCTTTCTTT. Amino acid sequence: CASSVGFGGAEAFF.

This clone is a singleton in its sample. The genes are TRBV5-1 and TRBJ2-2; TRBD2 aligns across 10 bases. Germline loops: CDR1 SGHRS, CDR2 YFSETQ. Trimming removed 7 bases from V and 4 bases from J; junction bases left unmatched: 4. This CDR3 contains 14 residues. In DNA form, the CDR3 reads TGCGCCAGCTCCCAGCGGGGGGGCACCGGGGAGCTGTTTTTT. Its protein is CASSQRGGTGELFF. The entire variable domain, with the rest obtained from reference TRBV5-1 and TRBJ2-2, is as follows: KAGVTQTPRYLIKTRGQQVTLSCSPISGHRSVSWYQQTPGQGLQFLFEYFSETQRNKGNFPGRFSGRQFSNSRSEMNVSTLELGDSALYLCASSQRGGTGELFFGEGSRLTVL.

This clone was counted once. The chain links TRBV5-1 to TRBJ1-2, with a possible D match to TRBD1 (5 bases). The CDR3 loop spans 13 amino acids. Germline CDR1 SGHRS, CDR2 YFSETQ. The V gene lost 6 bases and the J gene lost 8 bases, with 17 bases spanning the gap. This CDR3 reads CASKGRSSGGYTF. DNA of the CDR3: TGCGCCAGCAAGGGGCGGTCGAGTGGAGGCTACACCTTC.

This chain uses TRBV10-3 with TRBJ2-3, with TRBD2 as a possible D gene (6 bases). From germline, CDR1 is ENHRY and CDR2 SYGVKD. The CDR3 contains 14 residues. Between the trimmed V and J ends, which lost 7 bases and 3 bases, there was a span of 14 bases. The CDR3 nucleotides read TGTGCCATCACGGCTGGCGGGGCGACAGATACGCAGTATTTT. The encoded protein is CAITAGGATDTQYF.

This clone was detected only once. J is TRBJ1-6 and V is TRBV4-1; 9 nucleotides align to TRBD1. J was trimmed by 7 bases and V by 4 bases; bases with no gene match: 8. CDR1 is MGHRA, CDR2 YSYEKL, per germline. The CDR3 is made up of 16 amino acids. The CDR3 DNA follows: TGCGCCAGCAGCCTCCCTGGACAGGGGAGAAATTCACCCCTCCACTTT. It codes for CASSLPGQGRNSPLHF.

CDR3 residues: CASTERSTQYF. CDR3 nucleotide sequence: TGTGCCAGCACCGAGAGGAGTACGCAGTATTTT. V gene TRBV2 combines with J gene TRBJ2-3; D gene ambiguous. This CDR3 spans 11 amino acids. Per germline, CDR1 SNHLY and CDR2 FYNNEI. Trimming stripped 7 bases from V and 8 bases from J, with 10 bases between.

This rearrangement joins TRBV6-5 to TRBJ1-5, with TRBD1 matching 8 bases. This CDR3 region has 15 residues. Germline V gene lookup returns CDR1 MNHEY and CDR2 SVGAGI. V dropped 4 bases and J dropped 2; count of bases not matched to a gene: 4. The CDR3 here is CASSSDRVGNQPQHF. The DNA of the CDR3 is TGTGCCAGCAGTTCGGACAGGGTGGGCAATCAGCCCCAGCATTTT.

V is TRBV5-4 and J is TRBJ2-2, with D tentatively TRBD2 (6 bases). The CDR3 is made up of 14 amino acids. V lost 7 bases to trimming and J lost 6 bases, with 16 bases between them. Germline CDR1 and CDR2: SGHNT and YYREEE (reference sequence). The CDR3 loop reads CASSTAWGAGELFF. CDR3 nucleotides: TGTGCCAGCTCGACCGCGTGGGGGGCCGGGGAGCTGTTTTTT.

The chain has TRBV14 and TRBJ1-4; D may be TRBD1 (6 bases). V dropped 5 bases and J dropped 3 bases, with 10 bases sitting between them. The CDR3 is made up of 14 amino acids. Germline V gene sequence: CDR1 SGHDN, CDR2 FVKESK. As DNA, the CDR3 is TGTGCCAGCAGCAGGGGGGGTGCTAATGAAAAACTGTTTTTT. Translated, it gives CASSRGGANEKLFF.

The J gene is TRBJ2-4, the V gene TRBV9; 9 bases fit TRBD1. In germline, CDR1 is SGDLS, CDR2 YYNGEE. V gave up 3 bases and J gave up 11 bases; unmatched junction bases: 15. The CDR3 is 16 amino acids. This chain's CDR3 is CASSANGLQGAGVQYF. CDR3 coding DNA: TGTGCCAGCAGCGCCAACGGGCTACAGGGGGCGGGGGTTCAGTACTTC. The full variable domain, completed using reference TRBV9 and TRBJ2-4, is DSGVTQTPKHLITATGQRVTLRCSPRSGDLSVYWYQQSLDQGLQFLIQYYNGEERAKGNILERFSAQQFPDLHSELNLSSLELGDSALYFCASSANGLQGAGVQYFGAGTRLSVL.

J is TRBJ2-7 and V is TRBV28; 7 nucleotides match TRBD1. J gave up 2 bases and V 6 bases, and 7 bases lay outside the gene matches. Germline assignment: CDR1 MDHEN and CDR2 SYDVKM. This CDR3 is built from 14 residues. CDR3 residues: CASSQTGTPYEQYF. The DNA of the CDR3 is TGTGCCAGCAGCCAGACAGGGACACCCTACGAGCAGTACTTC.

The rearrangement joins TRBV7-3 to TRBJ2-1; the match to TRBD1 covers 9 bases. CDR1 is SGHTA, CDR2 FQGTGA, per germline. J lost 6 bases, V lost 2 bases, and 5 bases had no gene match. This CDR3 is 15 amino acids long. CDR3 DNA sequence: TGTGCCAGCAGCTTATTTGGGACAGGGATCAATGAGCAGTTCTTC. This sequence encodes CASSLFGTGINEQFF.

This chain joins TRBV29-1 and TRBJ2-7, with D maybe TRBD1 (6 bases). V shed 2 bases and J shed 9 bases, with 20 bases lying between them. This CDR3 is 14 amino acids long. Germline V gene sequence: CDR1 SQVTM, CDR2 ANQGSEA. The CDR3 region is CSVEISGAISTQYF. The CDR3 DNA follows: TGCAGCGTTGAAATTTCAGGGGCAATATCGACGCAGTACTTC.

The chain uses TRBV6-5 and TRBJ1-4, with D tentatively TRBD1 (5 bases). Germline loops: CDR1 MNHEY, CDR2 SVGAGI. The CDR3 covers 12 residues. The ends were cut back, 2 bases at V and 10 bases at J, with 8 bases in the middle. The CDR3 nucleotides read TGTGCCAGCAGTTACCAGGGCGGAAAACTGTTTTTT. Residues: CASSYQGGKLFF.

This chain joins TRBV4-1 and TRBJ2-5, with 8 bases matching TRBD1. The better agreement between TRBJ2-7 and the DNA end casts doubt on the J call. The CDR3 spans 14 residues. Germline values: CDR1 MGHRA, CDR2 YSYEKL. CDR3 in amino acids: CASSQADRDYEQYF. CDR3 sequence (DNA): TGCGCCAGCAGCCAAGCGGACAGGGACTACGAGCAGTACTTC.

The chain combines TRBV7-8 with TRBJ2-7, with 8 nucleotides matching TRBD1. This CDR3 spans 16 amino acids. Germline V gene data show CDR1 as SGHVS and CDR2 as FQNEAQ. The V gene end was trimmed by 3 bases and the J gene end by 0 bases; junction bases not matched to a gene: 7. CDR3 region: CASSLVDRVGSYEQYF. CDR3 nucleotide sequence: TGTGCCAGCAGCTTGGTGGACAGGGTCGGCTCCTACGAGCAGTACTTC.

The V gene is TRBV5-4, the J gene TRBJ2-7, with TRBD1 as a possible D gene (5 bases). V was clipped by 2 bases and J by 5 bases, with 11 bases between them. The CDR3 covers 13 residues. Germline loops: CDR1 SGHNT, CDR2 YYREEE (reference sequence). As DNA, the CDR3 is TGTGCCAGCAGCTTACCAGGGATCCACGAGCAGTACTTC. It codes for CASSLPGIHEQYF.

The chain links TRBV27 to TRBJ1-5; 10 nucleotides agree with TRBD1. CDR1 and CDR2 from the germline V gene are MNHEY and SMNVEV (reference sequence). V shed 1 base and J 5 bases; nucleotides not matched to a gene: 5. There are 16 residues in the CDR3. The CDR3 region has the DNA TGTGCCAGCAGTTTATATGGGACAGGGGCTGATCAGCCCCAGCATTTT. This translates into CASSLYGTGADQPQHF.

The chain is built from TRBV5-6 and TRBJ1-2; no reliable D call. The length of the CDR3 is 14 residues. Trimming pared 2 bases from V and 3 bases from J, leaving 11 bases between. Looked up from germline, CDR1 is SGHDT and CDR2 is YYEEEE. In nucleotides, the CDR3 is TGTGCCAGCAGCTTAACGGGAAACCACTATGGCTACACCTTC. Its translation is CASSLTGNHYGYTF.

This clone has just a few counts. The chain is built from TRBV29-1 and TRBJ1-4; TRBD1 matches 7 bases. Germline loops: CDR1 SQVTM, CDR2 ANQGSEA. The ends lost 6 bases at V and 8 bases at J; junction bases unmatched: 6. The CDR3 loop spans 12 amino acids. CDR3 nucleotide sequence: TGCAGCGTACAGGGGCCCACGGAAAAACTGTTTTTT. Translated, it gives CSVQGPTEKLFF. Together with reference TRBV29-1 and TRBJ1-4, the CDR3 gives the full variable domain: SAVISQKPSRDICQRGTSLTIQCQVDSQVTMMFWYRQQPGQSLTLIATANQGSEATYESGFVIDKFPISRPNLTFSTLTVSNMSPEDSSIYLCSVQGPTEKLFFGSGTQLSVL.

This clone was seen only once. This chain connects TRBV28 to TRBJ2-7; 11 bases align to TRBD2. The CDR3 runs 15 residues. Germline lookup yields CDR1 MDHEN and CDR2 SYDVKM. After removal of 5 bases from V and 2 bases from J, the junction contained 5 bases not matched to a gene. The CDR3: CASSRSGGAPYEQYF. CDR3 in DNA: TGTGCCAGCAGTCGTAGCGGGGGGGCACCCTACGAGCAGTACTTC.

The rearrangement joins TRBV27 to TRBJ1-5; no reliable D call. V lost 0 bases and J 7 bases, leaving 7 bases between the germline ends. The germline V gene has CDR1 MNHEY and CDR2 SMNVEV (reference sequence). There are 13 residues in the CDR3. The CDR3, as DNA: TGTGCCAGCAGTTTATCGAGGCAGCAGCCCCAGCATTTT. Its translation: CASSLSRQQPQHF.

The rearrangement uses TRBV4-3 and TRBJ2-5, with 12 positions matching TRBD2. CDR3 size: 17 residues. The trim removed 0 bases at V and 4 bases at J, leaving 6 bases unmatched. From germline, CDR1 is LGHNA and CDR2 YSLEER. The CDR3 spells CASSQDRSGLAGETQYF. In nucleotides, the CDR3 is TGCGCCAGCAGCCAAGATCGTTCGGGACTAGCGGGAGAGACCCAGTACTTC.

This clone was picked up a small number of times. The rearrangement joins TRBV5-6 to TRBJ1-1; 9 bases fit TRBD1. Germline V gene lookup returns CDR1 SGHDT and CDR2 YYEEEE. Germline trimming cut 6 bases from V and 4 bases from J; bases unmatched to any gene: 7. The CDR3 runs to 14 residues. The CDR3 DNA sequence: TGTGCCAGCACACCGGGGGGACAGGGCACTGAAGCTTTCTTT. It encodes CASTPGGQGTEAFF.

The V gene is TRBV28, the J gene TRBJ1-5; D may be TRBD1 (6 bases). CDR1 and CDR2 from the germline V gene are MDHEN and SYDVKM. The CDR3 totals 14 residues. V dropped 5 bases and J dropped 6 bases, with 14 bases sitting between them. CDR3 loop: CASSAPGTSQPQHF. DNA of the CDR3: TGTGCCAGCAGTGCACCCGGGACATCTCAGCCCCAGCATTTT.

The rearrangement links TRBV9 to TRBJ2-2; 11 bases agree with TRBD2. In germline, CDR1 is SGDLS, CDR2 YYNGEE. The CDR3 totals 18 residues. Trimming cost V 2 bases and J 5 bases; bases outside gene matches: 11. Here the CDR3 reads CASSVPTSGGGGTGELFF. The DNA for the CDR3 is TGTGCCAGCAGCGTCCCAACTAGCGGGGGTGGGGGGACCGGGGAGCTGTTTTTT.

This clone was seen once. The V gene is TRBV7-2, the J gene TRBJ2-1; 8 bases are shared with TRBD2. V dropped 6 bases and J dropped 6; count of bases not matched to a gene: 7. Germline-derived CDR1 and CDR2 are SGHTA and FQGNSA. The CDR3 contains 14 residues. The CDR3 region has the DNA TGTGCCAGCAGGTACCGGGGGGGGAGCAATGAGCAGTTCTTC. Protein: CASRYRGGSNEQFF.